This T cell receptor (beta chain) was sequenced in a study of shared clonotypes between healthy human individuals. Study results and limitations: Apart from blood, nothing was sampled; tissue repertoires likely differ. Larger estimated richness was generally seen in naive subsets than in memory subsets.

This clone has just a few counts. Its antigen is not identified. Repertoires were generated with immunoSEQ multiplex PCR, while TCRdb's copy carries only in-frame clones and drops some. The sample holds 1.5 million to 2.5 million clones; approximately 94% are singletons and the top ten take less than 1.5%. Terminally differentiated effector memory CD45RA+ cells were left out of the naive CD8 fraction, which was CD45RO-negative and positively selected for CCR7. Trimming stripped 4 bases from V and 8 bases from J, with 17 bases between. This CDR3 contains 13 residues. The germline V gene encodes CDR1 GTSNPN and CDR2 SVGIG (reference sequence).

The chain has TRBV30 and TRBJ1-2, with D maybe TRBD1 (5 bases). The TCR sequence derives from a man between 18 and 35 years old in good health. Sequencing used naive CD8+ T cells sorted from blood. CDR3 coding DNA: TGTGCCTGGAATAGGAGGGGATCGACGGGCTACACCTTC. This encodes CAWNRRGSTGYTF.